The source of this T cell receptor (beta chain) is a study of blood T cell repertoires in COVID-19. This clone appeared once. Only in-frame clones appear in the TCRdb table, and some are missing; sequencing was by immunoSEQ multiplex PCR. The table includes 180,000 or so clones, about 86% detected once. This CDR3 has 16 residues. CDR1 SGHKS and CDR2 YYEKEE come from the germline V gene (reference sequence). The J segment lost 4 bases and the V segment lost 2 bases, leaving 6 bases of the junction unmatched. This sequence originates from a man aged 55 to 69 with acute or convalescent COVID-19. The sequenced material came from peripheral blood. The chain carries TRBV5-5 and TRBJ2-5, with 12 bases fitting TRBD2. CDR3 amino acids: CASSLRLAGAGETQYF. DNA for the CDR3: TGTGCCAGCAGCTTAAGACTAGCGGGAGCGGGAGAGACCCAGTACTTC.